The rows below give T cell receptor beta chains drawn from one sample of a study of T cell repertoires in cytomegalovirus infection. TCRdb re-called the reads with MiXCR, one entry per CDR3 protein. The table records about 140,000 distinct CDR3 sequences, roughly 6.5% of them present only once. The source material was PBMCs. These receptor sequences come from a human donor in good health (CMV status not recorded). Some clones in this sample may be carry-over from other donors' samples. Both conserved end residues are part of each CDR3. The order of the fields is D gene, V gene, J gene, clone size, CDR3 protein, CDR3 DNA. A D gene is named only where the DNA matches it firmly. A clone size is listed for some rows: how often the clone was seen (once, few, many), or a class if it is expanded.

d_call: .
v_call: TRBV12-3/TRBV12-4
j_call: TRBJ1-4
clone_size: many
cdr3_aa: CASSARGQGEKLFF
cdr3_nt: TGTGCCAGCAGTGCCAGGGGTCAGGGGGAAAAACTGTTTTTT

d_call: .
v_call: TRBV7-2
j_call: TRBJ2-2
clone_size: many
cdr3_aa: CASSLPGPATGELFF
cdr3_nt: TGTGCCAGCAGCTTACCAGGGCCTGCAACCGGGGAGCTGTTTTTT

d_call: TRBD2
v_call: TRBV20-1
j_call: TRBJ2-7
clone_size: many
cdr3_aa: CSARDLVGGGAPEQYF
cdr3_nt: TGCAGTGCTAGAGATCTGGTTGGCGGGGGGGCCCCCGAGCAGTACTTC

d_call: TRBD1
v_call: TRBV10-2
j_call: TRBJ2-3
clone_size: few
cdr3_aa: CASNTGGFTDTQYF
cdr3_nt: TGCGCCAGCAATACAGGGGGCTTCACAGATACGCAGTATTTT

d_call: .
v_call: TRBV7-9
j_call: TRBJ2-7
clone_size: few
cdr3_aa: CASSLYRSSESPYEQYF
cdr3_nt: TGTGCCAGCAGCTTATACCGCAGCTCAGAATCTCCCTACGAGCAGTACTTC

d_call: TRBD1
v_call: TRBV14
j_call: TRBJ1-6
clone_size: many
cdr3_aa: CASSRGQFYNSPLHF
cdr3_nt: TGTGCCAGCAGCAGGGGACAGTTTTATAATTCACCCCTCCACTTT

d_call: .
v_call: TRBV30
j_call: TRBJ1-1
clone_size: many
cdr3_aa: CACGRLNPNTEAFF
cdr3_nt: TGTGCCTGCGGACGGCTAAACCCGAACACTGAAGCTTTCTTT

d_call: .
v_call: TRBV15
j_call: TRBJ2-2
clone_size: many
cdr3_aa: CATSRAQAGELFF
cdr3_nt: TGTGCCACCAGCAGAGCCCAGGCCGGGGAGCTGTTTTTT

d_call: .
v_call: TRBV20-1
j_call: TRBJ2-1
clone_size: .
cdr3_aa: CSARDGYNEQFF
cdr3_nt: TGCAGTGCTAGGGACGGTTACAATGAGCAGTTCTTC

d_call: TRBD2
v_call: TRBV20-1
j_call: TRBJ2-5
clone_size: .
cdr3_aa: CSARLAGVQETQYF
cdr3_nt: TGCAGTGCTAGACTAGCGGGGGTCCAAGAGACCCAGTACTTC

d_call: .
v_call: TRBV6-2/TRBV6-3
j_call: TRBJ1-5
clone_size: .
cdr3_aa: CASSYLSGSNQPQHF
cdr3_nt: TGTGCCAGCAGTTACCTTTCGGGGTCCAATCAGCCCCAGCATTTT

d_call: .
v_call: TRBV6-2/TRBV6-3
j_call: TRBJ2-3
clone_size: many
cdr3_aa: CASSYLQGSDTQYF
cdr3_nt: TGTGCCAGCAGTTATCTCCAGGGGTCAGATACGCAGTATTTT

d_call: .
v_call: TRBV7-6
j_call: TRBJ1-4
clone_size: few
cdr3_aa: CASRGAANEKLFF
cdr3_nt: TGTGCCAGCAGGGGCGCAGCTAATGAAAAACTGTTTTTT